This T cell receptor beta chain came from a study of T cells in Graves' hyperthyroidism and ophthalmopathy. Of note for this clonotype: Antigen unknown.

Findings and caveats of the study: Most clonotypes expanded in the thyroid (above 0.001) were also present in blood.

TCR beta CDR3 regions were amplified from RNA transcripts. HTBI primers were employed in a first-round RT-PCR of the TCR CDR3. MiXCR, run by TCRdb on the multiplex PCR reads, gives a single entry per CDR3 protein. The data show approximately 590,000 distinct CDR3 sequences, more than 15% seen once. The germline V and J ends were trimmed by 0 bases and 5 bases, with 13 bases remaining between them. CDR1 is MNHEY and CDR2 is SVGAGI in the germline V gene. This CDR3 comprises 15 residues. J is TRBJ1-2 and V is TRBV6-5; D is unresolved. Sample: blood. The receptor was isolated from a woman in her thirties with Graves' hyperthyroidism. The CDR3 sequence: CASSYSTGRSYGYTF. The CDR3, as DNA: TGTGCCAGCAGTTACTCAACTGGACGGAGTTATGGCTACACCTTC.